The clone carrying this T cell receptor (beta chain) occurred a few times. Its antigen is unknown. Each CDR3 protein is one row after TCRdb ran MiXCR on the 5' RACE reads. The sample yields about 140,000 distinct CDR3 sequences, more than 13% seen once. The record originates from a study of T-cell memory formation after mild COVID-19. Study-wide points: Those CD4+ clones that contracted were mainly in CM and EM (CD8+ ones in EMRA).

Sequencing was carried out using PBMCs or a T cell subset sorted from them (not recorded which). The sequence came from an adult woman who had mild COVID-19 (a few samples of this study predate the infection). Cell type and time point are not known.

CDR3 in DNA: TGTGCCAGCTCACCACAGGGGGACTCCTACGAGCAGTACTTC. This codes for CASSPQGDSYEQYF. This rearrangement joins TRBV18 to TRBJ2-7; the D gene is possibly TRBD1 (6 bases). Germline CDR1 reads KGHSH; CDR2 reads LQKENI. V was shortened by 1 base and J by 0 bases, with 7 bases between the two germline ends. The CDR3 extends over 14 amino acids.